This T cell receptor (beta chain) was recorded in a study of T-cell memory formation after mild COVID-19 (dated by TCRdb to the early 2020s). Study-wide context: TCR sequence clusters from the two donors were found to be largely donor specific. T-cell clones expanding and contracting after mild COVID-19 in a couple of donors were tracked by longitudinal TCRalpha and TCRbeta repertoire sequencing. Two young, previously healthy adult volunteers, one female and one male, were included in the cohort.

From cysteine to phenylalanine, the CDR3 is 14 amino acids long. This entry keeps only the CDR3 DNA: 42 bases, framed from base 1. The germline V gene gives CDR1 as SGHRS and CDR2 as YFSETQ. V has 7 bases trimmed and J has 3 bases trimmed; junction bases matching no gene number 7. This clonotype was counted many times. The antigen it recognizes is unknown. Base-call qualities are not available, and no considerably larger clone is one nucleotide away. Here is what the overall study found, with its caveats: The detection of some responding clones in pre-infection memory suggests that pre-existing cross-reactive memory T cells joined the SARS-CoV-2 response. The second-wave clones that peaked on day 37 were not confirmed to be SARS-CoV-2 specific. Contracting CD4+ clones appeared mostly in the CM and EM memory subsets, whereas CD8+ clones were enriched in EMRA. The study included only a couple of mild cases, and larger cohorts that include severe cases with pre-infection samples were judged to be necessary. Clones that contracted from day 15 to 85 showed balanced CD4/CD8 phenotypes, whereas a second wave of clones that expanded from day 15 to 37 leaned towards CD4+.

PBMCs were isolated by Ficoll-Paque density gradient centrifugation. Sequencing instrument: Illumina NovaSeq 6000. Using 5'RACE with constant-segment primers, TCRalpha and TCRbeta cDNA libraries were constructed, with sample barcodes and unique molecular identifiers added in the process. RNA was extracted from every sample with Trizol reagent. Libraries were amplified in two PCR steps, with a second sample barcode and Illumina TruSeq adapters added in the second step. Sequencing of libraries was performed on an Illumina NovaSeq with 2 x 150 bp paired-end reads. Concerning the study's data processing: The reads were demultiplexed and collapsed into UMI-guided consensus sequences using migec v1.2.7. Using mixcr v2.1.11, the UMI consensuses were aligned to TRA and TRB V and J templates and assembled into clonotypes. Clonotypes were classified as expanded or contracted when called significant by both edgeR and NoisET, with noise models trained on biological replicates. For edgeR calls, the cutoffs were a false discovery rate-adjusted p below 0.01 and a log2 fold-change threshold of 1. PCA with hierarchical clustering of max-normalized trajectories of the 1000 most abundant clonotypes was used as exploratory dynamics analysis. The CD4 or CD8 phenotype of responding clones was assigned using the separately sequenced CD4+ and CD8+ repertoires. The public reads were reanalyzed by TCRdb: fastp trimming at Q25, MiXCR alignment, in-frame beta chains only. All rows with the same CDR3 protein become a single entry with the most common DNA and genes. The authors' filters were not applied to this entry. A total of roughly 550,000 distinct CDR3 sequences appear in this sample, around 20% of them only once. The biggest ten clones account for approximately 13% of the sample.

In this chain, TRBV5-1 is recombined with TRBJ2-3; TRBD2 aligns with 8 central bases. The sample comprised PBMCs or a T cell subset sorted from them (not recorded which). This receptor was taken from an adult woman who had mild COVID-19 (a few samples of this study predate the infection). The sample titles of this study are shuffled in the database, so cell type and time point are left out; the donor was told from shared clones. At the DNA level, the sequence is TGCGCCAGCTTTAGCGGGGCCTTGACAGATACGCAGTATTTT. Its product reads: CASFSGALTDTQYF.